This T cell receptor (beta chain) emerged from a study of cytomegalovirus exposure and HLA in healthy donors. Broader study findings: 164 TCR beta chains were listed as cytomegalovirus-associated. As a later analysis showed, several of the most significant clusters appeared to be linked to common viral pathogens.

Amplification used 60 Vbeta primers and 13 Jbeta primers. The authors' processing: An analysis that came later counted 73 million or so unique TCR beta chains, approximately 9.9 million shared. Using immunoSEQ multiplex PCR, the repertoire was profiled, and TCRdb retains in-frame clones only, with some absent. V and J calls and clone size are as listed in that table; D and trimming were resolved from the DNA. The sample has some 160,000 clones, 80% seen once; the top ten hold around 5.7%. A few counts support this clone. Its target is not known. Germline loops: CDR1 SGHDN, CDR2 FVKESK. The CDR3 sequence is 14 residues long. Trimming stripped 3 bases from V and 4 bases from J, with 11 bases between.

The sequence derives from a man aged 40-55 years in good health and CMV-seronegative. The chain links TRBV14 to TRBJ2-3; tentatively, D is TRBD2 (5 bases). What was sequenced was PBMCs. The CDR3 nucleotides read TGTGCCAGCAGCCATGGAGGACCCTCAGATACGCAGTATTTT. It specifies CASSHGGPSDTQYF.